The rows below give T cell receptor beta chains drawn from one sample of a study of shared clonotypes between healthy human individuals. Measured with immunoSEQ multiplex PCR; TCRdb has only the in-frame clones, and not every one. The sample lists over 1.5 million clones, 95% to 99% seen once, with 0.4% to 0.55% in the top ten. Source material: naive CD4+ T cells sorted from blood. Receptors originate from a man aged 30 to 39 in good health. Both conserved end residues are part of each CDR3. Each record gives: D gene, CDR3 length, clone size, V gene, J gene, CDR3 protein, CDR3 DNA. The D gene is left open where the match is weak. Some rows have no size entry. The others give once, few or many, or a class for an expanded clone.

>TRBD2|15|.|TRBV5-1|TRBJ2-7
CASSWGTSPEYEQYF
TGCGCCAGCAGCTGGGGGACTAGCCCGGAATACGAGCAGTACTTC
>.|14|.|TRBV13|TRBJ2-3
CASSDRLGGDTQYF
TGTGCCAGCAGCGACAGACTAGGGGGAGATACGCAGTATTTT
>.|15|.|TRBV19|TRBJ2-5
CASSIAGTSIGDQYF
TGTGCCAGTAGTATAGCGGGGACCTCAATTGGCGACCAGTACTTC
>TRBD2|16|.|TRBV11-2|TRBJ2-5
CASRATSGSQQETQYF
TGTGCCAGCAGGGCTACTAGCGGGAGCCAACAAGAGACCCAGTACTTC
>.|17|.|TRBV18|TRBJ2-7
CASSPPGGGTTAHEQYF
TGTGCCAGCTCACCACCGGGTGGGGGAACCACTGCCCACGAGCAGTACTTC
>.|14|.|TRBV5-1|TRBJ2-5
CASSLADRKETQYF
TGCGCCAGCAGCTTGGCCGACCGAAAAGAGACCCAGTACTTC
>.|14|.|TRBV5-1|TRBJ2-7
CASSFTSSLYEQYF
TGCGCCAGCAGCTTCACTAGCAGTTTATACGAGCAGTACTTC
>.|14|.|TRBV18|TRBJ2-5
CASSPQASQEAQYF
TGTGCCAGCTCACCACAGGCTAGCCAAGAGGCCCAGTACTTC
>TRBD2|14|.|TRBV27|TRBJ2-3
CASSFAAGTDTQYF
TGTGCCAGCAGTTTCGCAGCGGGAACAGATACGCAGTATTTT
>TRBD2|14|.|TRBV29-1|TRBJ2-5
CSVVILAGAETQYF
TGCAGCGTTGTAATCCTAGCGGGAGCAGAGACCCAGTACTTC
>.|16|once|TRBV28|TRBJ2-6
CASSGRSLSGANVLTF
TGTGCCAGCTCGGGCCGATCTCTCTCTGGGGCCAACGTCCTGACTTTC
>.|15|.|TRBV9|TRBJ1-1
CASSVVVGNNAEAFF
TGTGCCAGCAGCGTAGTAGTAGGGAACAACGCTGAAGCTTTCTTT
>.|15|.|TRBV7-6|TRBJ2-1
CASSSDQRNYNEQFF
TGTGCCAGCAGCTCCGACCAGCGGAACTACAATGAGCAGTTCTTC
>.|15|.|TRBV14|TRBJ2-7
CASSQVGWEAYEQYF
TGTGCCAGCAGCCAAGTTGGTTGGGAGGCCTACGAGCAGTACTTC
>.|15|.|TRBV5-1|TRBJ2-7
CASRRDGGPSYEQYF
TGCGCCAGCAGGAGGGACGGAGGTCCCTCCTACGAGCAGTACTTC
>TRBD1|14|.|TRBV7-7|TRBJ2-7
CASSLRQGSYEQYF
TGTGCCAGCAGCTTAAGACAGGGATCCTACGAGCAGTACTTC
>.|13|.|TRBV28|TRBJ1-1
CASSYRERTEAFF
TGTGCCAGCAGTTACCGGGAGAGGACTGAAGCTTTCTTT
>.|17|.|TRBV5-1|TRBJ2-1
CASSLVPLAGAGNEQFF
TGCGCCAGCAGCTTGGTCCCCTTGGCAGGGGCGGGCAATGAGCAGTTCTTC
>.|13|.|TRBV6-1|TRBJ2-7
CASSVVPGSEQYF
TGTGCCAGCAGTGTGGTCCCGGGTAGCGAGCAGTACTTC
>.|14|.|TRBV19|TRBJ1-2
CATYGLGWAYGYTF
TGTGCCACCTACGGGCTGGGTTGGGCCTATGGCTACACCTTC
>.|11|.|TRBV20-1|TRBJ2-1
CSPDSHNEQFF
TGCAGTCCAGATAGCCACAATGAGCAGTTCTTC
>.|17|.|TRBV14|TRBJ2-7
CASSQFPDWTSPYEQYF
TGTGCCAGCAGCCAGTTCCCGGATTGGACCTCACCCTACGAGCAGTACTTC
>.|15|.|TRBV7-8|TRBJ2-2
CASSLDKMNTGELFF
TGTGCCAGCAGCTTAGACAAAATGAACACCGGGGAGCTGTTTTTT
>TRBD1|14|once|TRBV25-1|TRBJ2-7
CASSDPGQVSRQYF
TGTGCCAGCAGTGATCCGGGACAGGTCTCTCGGCAGTACTTC
>.|12|.|TRBV7-3|TRBJ2-3
CASSSRTDTQYF
TGTGCCAGCAGCTCCCGCACAGATACGCAGTATTTT
>.|12|.|TRBV7-2|TRBJ1-1
CASSFSGAEAFF
TGTGCCAGCAGCTTTTCAGGGGCTGAAGCTTTCTTT
>.|15|.|TRBV6-5|TRBJ2-3
CASSYSTLSTDTQYF
TGTGCCAGCAGTTACTCGACTCTGAGCACAGATACGCAGTATTTT
>.|14|.|TRBV5-4|TRBJ1-4
CASSAPDSDEKLFF
TGTGCCAGCAGCGCCCCGGACAGCGATGAAAAACTGTTTTTT
>TRBD2|15|.|TRBV5-1|TRBJ2-7
CASSLVTSGTYEQYF
TGCGCCAGCAGCTTGGTGACTAGCGGGACGTACGAGCAGTACTTC